The source of this T cell receptor beta chain is a study of blood T cell repertoires in COVID-19. About the research overall: Sample material is recorded as cDNA or gDNA derived from T cells, B-cell-depleted T cells, or PBMCs.

Clones were sequenced by immunoSEQ multiplex PCR, and TCRdb holds only the in-frame ones, with some missing. The profile shows around 81,000 clones, just over 85% of them singletons. The CDR3 is 15 amino acids. Trimming removed 1 base at V and 5 bases at J, with 12 bases between. Germline V gene sequence: CDR1 SGHTA, CDR2 FQGNSA. This chain connects TRBV7-2 to TRBJ2-1, with D maybe TRBD1 (6 bases). Sequencing input: peripheral blood. This receptor was identified in a woman at least 80 years old with acute or convalescent COVID-19. The CDR3, as DNA: TGTGCCAGCAGCTTAGTGAAGGGGGAAAACAATGAGCAGTTCTTC. Encoded protein: CASSLVKGENNEQFF.